These 5 T cell receptor beta chains were all obtained from the same sample, sequenced in a study of cytomegalovirus exposure and HLA in healthy donors. Amplification used 60 Vbeta primers and 13 Jbeta primers. Measured with immunoSEQ multiplex PCR; TCRdb has only the in-frame clones, and not every one. This sample has 95,000 to 150,000 clones; 75% to 90% occur once, and the top ten carry over 0.2%. Sequenced: PBMCs. The receptors shown here come from a man aged 45 to 65 in good health and CMV-seronegative.

This clone was counted once. This chain links TRBV9 with TRBJ2-7, with 9 positions matching TRBD1. The CDR3 runs 14 residues. V lost 3 bases and J lost 4; bases outside the gene matches: 5. CDR1 SGDLS and CDR2 YYNGEE come from the germline V gene. The CDR3 region has the DNA TGTGCCAGCAGCGCCGCGACAGGGGGGTACGAGCAGTACTTC. The encoded protein is CASSAATGGYEQYF.

J is TRBJ1-1 and V is TRBV12-5; no clear D gene. Looked up from germline, CDR1 is LGHNT and CDR2 is FRNRAP. Trimming stripped 6 bases from V and 0 bases from J, with 8 bases between. The CDR3 length is 13 residues. DNA of the CDR3: TGTGCTAGTGGGGTTGGGCTGAACACTGAAGCTTTCTTT. Encoded protein: CASGVGLNTEAFF. Looking up the rest from reference TRBV12-5 and TRBJ1-1 gives the full variable domain: DARVTQTPRHKVTEMGQEVTMRCQPILGHNTVFWYRQTMMQGLELLAYFRNRAPLDDSGMPKDRFSAEMPDATLATLKIQPSEPRDSAVYFCASGVGLNTEAFFGQGTRLTVV.

The chain is built from TRBV28 and TRBJ2-7, with 8 positions matching TRBD1. V lost 10 bases, J lost 6 bases, and 11 bases stayed unmatched. The CDR3 has 13 amino acids. CDR1 and CDR2 from the germline V gene are MDHEN and SYDVKM. CDR3 in DNA: TGTGCCACCTATAGACCCGGACAGGGCGAGCAGTACTTC. Its protein is CATYRPGQGEQYF.

V usage is TRBV5-1 and J usage is TRBJ1-2; TRBD1 aligns across 10 bases. V lost 5 bases to trimming and J lost 4 bases; unmatched junction nucleotides: 2. CDR3 size: 13 residues. Germline V gene lookup returns CDR1 SGHRS and CDR2 YFSETQ. The DNA for the CDR3 is TGCGCCAGCAGACGGGACAGGGGCTATGGCTACACCTTC. It translates to CASRRDRGYGYTF.

The CDR3 region has the DNA TGTGCCAGCAGTTTTGCAGGGGGTTCCTACAATGAGCAGTTCTTC. Amino acids: CASSFAGGSYNEQFF. This chain uses TRBV27 with TRBJ2-1; TRBD1 agrees at 7 bases. The CDR3 length is 15 residues. V shed 3 bases and J 1 base; nucleotides not matched to a gene: 3. Per germline, CDR1 MNHEY and CDR2 SMNVEV (reference sequence).